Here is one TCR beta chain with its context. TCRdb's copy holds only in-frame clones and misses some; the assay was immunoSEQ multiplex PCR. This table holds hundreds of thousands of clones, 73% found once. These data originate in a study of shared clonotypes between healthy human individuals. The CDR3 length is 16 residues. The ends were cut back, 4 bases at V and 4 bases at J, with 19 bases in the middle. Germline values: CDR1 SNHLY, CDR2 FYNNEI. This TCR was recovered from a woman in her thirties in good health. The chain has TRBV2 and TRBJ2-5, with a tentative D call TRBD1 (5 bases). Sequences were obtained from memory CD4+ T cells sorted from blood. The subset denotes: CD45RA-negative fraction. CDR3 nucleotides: TGTGCCAGCAGTGGGCAACTCTCCCCAGGGTTAGAGACCCAGTACTTC. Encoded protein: CASSGQLSPGLETQYF.